This entry concerns a single T cell receptor (beta chain). Its antigen target is currently unknown. No base quality information exists; no much larger clone differs at one position. CDR1 LNHDA and CDR2 SQIVND were looked up in the germline V gene (reference sequence). The junction shows trimming of 3 bases on V and 6 bases on J, plus 12 bases between the germline ends. CDR3 length: 13 amino acids, cysteine to phenylalanine. Just CDR3 DNA is preserved here, 39 bases in frame from base 1. Data came from a 454 GS FLX Titanium. A previously published linear amplification protocol was used to build the TCR libraries, starting from roughly 480 ng of total RNA. The sequencing itself ran on the Roche/454 Genome Sequencer using Titanium chemistry. Turning to the authors' computational methods: From four to six of the healthy donors, 70,000 to 85,000 rearranged TCR alpha transcripts were sequenced. Duplicate transcripts were dropped, and unique TCR clonotypes were identified by the CDR3 junction according to IMGT nomenclature. In R 2.13.0, logistic regression modeled CD4 versus CD8 status on V and J genes, adjusting for donor effects, with Bonferroni correction for multiple testing. TCRdb handled the public reads itself, with Q25 trimming in fastp and clone calling in MiXCR, and kept productive beta chains. Every CDR3 protein is listed once, alongside the most common genes and DNA of its rows. TCRdb, not the authors, supplied the V and J calls. The sample data list around 180,000 distinct CDR3 sequences, and around 80% of these were observed just once. The top ten clonotypes cover less than 2.5% of the sample.

This entry is derived from a study of healthy donors' naive CD4 and CD8 T cells (dated by TCRdb to the mid-2010s). About the full investigation: Donor selection covered three age groups (20-25, 40-50 and 60-70 years) with a handful of people in each, and the resulting cohort had a mean age of around 45 and was half female. The study sequenced rearranged TCR alpha and beta chains from naive CD4+ and CD8+ T cells to test how TCR variation relates to lineage commitment. Peripheral blood mononuclear cells were obtained from some 20 unrelated, healthy individuals. For TCR alpha, a new primer set was designed to cover all functional IMGT alpha gene variants, and all other steps followed the beta-chain workflow. The donors were HLA-typed by sequencing at HLA-A, -B, -C, -DRB1, -DQB1 and -DPB1, using the SBTexcellerator protocol, an ABI3130xl analyzer and SBTengine software.

Cells with a CD4+CD8-CD45RO-CD45RA+ profile were isolated by FACS and defined as naive CD4+ T cells, and those with a CD8+CD4-CD45RA+CD27bright profile were defined as naive CD8+ T cells. Antibodies against CD4 (RPA-T4), CD8 (SK1), CD27 (O323), CD45RA (HI100) and CD45RO (UCHL1) were used for sorting. The investigation overall reported the following: Around 13% of the variance in CD4/CD8 propensity appeared to be explained jointly by V genes, J genes and CDR3 charge, in a largely additive manner. Most V and J gene segments were reportedly biased between naive CD4+ and CD8+ cells, consistently across donors and independent of HLA genotype. Possible repertoire bias arising from homeostatic proliferation of naive T cells was not directly addressed. Because alpha and beta chains were sequenced in bulk and could not be paired, combined chain effects were not evaluated. In both chains, CD4+ lineage was associated with a positively charged CDR3, and CD8+ lineage was associated with a negatively charged CDR3.

This chain joins TRBV19 to TRBJ2-7; the D region possibly corresponds to TRBD1 (5 bases align). This TCR was sampled from a pool of human donors in good health; the sample pools cells from several healthy donors. Sample: naive CD4+ and CD8+ T cells sorted from blood, pooled from several donors. This sample's cell subset or site label indicates: FACS-sorted naive CD4+ (CD45RO-CD45RA+) and naive CD8+ (CD45RA+CD27bright) T cells. The nucleotides read TGTGCCAGTAGTATGTATCAGGGTGGCGAGCAGTACTTC. It encodes CASSMYQGGEQYF. Full variable domain (CDR3 extended with the reference TRBV19 and TRBJ2-7 proteins): DGGITQSPKYLFRKEGQNVTLSCEQNLNHDAMYWYRQDPGQGLRLIYYSQIVNDFQKGDIAEGYSVSREKKESFPLTVTSAQKNPTAFYLCASSMYQGGEQYFGPGTRLTVT.